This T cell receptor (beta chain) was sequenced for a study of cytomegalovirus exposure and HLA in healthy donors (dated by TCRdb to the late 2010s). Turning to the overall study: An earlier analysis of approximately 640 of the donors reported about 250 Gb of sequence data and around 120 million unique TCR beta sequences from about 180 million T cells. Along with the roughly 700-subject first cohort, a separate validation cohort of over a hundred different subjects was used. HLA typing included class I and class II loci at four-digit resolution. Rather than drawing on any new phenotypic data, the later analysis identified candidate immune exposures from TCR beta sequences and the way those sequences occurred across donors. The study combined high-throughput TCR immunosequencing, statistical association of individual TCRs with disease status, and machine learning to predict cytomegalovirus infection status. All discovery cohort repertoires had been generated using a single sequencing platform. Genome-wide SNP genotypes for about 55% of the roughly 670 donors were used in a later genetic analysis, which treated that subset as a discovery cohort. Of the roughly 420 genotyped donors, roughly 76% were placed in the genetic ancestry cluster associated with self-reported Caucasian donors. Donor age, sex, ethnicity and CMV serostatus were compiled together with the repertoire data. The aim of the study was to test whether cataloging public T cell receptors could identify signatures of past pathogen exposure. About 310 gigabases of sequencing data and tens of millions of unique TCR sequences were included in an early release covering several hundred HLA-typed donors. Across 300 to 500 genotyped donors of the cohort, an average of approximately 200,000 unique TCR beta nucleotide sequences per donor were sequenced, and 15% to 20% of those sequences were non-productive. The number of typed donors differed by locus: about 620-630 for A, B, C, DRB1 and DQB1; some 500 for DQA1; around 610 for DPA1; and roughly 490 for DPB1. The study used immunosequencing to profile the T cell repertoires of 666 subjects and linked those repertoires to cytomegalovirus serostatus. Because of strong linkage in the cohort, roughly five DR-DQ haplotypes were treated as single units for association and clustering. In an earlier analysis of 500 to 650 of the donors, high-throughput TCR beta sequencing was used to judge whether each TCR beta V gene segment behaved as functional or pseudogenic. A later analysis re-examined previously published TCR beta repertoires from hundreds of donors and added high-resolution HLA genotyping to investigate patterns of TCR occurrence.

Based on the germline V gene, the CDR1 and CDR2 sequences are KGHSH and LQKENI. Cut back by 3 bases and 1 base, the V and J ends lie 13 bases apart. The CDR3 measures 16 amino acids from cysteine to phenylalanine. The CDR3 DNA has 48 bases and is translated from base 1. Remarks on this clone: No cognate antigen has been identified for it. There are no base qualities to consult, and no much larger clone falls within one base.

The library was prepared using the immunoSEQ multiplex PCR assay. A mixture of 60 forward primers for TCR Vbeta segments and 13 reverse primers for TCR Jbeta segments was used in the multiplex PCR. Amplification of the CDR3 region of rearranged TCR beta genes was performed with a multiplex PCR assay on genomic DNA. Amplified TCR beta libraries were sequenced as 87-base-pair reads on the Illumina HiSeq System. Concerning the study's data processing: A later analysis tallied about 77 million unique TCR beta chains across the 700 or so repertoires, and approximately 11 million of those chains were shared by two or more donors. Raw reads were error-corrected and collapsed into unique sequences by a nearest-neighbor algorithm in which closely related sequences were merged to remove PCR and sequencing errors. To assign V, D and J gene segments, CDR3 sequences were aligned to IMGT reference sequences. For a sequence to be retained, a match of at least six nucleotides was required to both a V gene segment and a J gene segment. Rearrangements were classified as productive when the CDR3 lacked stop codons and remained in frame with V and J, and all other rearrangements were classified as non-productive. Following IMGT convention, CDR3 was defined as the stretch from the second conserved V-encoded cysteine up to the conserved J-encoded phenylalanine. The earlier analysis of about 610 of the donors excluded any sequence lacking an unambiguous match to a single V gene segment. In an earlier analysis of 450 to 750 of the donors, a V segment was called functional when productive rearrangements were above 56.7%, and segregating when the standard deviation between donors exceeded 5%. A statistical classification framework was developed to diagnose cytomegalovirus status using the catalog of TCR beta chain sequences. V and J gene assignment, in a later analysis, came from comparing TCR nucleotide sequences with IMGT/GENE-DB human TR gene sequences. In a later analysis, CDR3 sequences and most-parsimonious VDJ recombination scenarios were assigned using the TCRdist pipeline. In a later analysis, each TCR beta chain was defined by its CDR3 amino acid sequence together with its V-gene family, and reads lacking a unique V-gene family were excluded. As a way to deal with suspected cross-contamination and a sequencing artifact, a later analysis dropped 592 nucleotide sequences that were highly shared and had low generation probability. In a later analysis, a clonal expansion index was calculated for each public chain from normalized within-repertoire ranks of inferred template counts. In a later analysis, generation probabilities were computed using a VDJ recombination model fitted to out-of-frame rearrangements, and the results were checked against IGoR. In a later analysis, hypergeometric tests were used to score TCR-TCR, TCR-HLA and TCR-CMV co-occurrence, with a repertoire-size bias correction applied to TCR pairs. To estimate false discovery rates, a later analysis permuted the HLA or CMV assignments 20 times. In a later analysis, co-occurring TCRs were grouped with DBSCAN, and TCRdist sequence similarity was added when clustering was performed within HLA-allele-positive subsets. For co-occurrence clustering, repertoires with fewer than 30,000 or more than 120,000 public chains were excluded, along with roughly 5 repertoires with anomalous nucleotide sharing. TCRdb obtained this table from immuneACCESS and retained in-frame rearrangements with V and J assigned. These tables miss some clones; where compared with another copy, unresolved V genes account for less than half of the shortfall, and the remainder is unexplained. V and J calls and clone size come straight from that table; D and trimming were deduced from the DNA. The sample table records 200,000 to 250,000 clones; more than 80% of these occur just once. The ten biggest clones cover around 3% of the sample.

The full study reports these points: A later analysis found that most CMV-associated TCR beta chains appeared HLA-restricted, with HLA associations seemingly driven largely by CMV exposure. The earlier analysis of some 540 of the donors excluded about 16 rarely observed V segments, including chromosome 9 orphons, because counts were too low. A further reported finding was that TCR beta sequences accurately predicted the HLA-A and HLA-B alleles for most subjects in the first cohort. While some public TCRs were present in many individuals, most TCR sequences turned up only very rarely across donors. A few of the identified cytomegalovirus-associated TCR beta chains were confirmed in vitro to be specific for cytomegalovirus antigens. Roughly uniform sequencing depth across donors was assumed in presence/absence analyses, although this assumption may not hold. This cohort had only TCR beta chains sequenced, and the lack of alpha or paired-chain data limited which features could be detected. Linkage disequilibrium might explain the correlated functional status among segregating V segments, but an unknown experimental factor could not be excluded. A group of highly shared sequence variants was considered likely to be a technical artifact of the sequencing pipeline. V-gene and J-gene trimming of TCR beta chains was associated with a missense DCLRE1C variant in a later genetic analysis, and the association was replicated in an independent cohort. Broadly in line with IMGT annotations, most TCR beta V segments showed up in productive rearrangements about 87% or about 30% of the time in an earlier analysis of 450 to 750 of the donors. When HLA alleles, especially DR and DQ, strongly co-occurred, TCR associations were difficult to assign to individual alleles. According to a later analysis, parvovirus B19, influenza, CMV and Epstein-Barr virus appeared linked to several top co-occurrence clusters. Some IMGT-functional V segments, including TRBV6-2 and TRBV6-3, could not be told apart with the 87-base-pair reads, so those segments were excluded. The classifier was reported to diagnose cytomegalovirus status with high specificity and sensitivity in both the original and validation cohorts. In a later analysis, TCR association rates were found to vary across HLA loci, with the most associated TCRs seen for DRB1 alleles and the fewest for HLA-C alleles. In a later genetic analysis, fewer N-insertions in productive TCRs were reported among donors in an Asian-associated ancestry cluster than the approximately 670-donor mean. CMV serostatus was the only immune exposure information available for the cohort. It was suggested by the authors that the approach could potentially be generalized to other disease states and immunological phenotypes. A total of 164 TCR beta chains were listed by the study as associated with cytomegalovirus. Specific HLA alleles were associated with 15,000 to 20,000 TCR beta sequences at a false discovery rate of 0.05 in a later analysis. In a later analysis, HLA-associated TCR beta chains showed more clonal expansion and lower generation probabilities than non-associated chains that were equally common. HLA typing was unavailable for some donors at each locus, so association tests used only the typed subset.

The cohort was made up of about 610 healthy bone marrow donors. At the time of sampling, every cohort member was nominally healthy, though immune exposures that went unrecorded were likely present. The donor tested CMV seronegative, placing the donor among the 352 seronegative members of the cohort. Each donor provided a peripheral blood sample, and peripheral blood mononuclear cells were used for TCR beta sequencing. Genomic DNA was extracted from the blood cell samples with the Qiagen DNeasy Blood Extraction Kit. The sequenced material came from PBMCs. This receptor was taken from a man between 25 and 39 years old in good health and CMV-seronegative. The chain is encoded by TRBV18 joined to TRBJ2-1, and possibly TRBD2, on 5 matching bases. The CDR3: CASSPTSTRSYNEQFF. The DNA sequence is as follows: TGTGCCAGCTCACCCACTAGTACACGGTCCTACAATGAGCAGTTCTTC.